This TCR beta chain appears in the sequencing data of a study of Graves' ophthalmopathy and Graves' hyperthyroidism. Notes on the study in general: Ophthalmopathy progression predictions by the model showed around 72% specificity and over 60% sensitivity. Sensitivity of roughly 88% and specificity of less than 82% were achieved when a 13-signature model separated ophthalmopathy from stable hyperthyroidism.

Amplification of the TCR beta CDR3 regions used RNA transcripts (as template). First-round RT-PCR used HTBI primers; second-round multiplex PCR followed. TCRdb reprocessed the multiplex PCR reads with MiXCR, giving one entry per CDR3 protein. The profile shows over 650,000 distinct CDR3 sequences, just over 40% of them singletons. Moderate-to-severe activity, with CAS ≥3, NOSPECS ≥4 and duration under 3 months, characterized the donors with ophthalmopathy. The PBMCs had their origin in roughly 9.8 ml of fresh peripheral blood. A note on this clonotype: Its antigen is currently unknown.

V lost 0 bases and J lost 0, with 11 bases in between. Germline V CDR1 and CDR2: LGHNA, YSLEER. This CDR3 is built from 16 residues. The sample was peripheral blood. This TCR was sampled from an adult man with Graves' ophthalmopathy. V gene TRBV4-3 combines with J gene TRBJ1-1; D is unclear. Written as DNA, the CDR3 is TGCGCCAGCAGCCAAGAGTTCGGACGTCTGAACACTGAAGCTTTCTTT. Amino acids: CASSQEFGRLNTEAFF.